The next 22 T cell receptor beta chains were all read from a single sample in a study of vaccination and CD4 T cells after COVID-19. Their target antigens are unknown. The treatment was: 10-day PBMC culture with coronavirus spike peptide pools or control peptides (ViraFEST assay). Cultured CD4+ T cell DNA underwent sequencing with the Oncomine TCR Beta short-read assay. TCRdb re-derived calls from the PCR reads in MiXCR, one entry per CDR3 protein. The table has roughly 28,000 distinct CDR3 sequences, approximately 66% seen once; the top ten hold around 16%. The starting material was CD4+ T cells from blood, cultured in vitro, obtained after SARS-CoV-2 vaccination. These receptors all stem from a human donor who received a COVID-19 vaccine.

This chain connects TRBV7-6 to TRBJ2-3; no clear D. The CDR3 loop spans 15 amino acids. Germline assignment: CDR1 SGHVS and CDR2 FNYEAQ. V lost 4 bases and J lost 0, with 11 bases in between. Here the CDR3 reads CASSSRVGSTDTQYF. CDR3 coding DNA: TGTGCCAGCAGCTCCCGAGTCGGGAGCACAGATACGCAGTATTTT.

The gene calls are TRBV7-3 and TRBJ2-1, with 7 bases that match TRBD1. J gave up 1 base and V 8 bases, and 11 bases lay outside the gene matches. There are 16 residues in the CDR3. Germline lookup yields CDR1 SGHTA and CDR2 FQGTGA. In DNA, the CDR3 is TGTGCCAGCGGCTCCCTTGACAGGGTTTCCTACAATGAGCAGTTCTTC. This codes for CASGSLDRVSYNEQFF.

In this sample, this clonotype turned up a few times. The rearrangement links TRBV30 to TRBJ2-5; D perhaps matches TRBD1 (6 bases). With 0 bases removed from V and 2 bases from J, the gap between germline ends came to 10 bases. Per the germline V gene, CDR1 is GTSNPN and CDR2 is SVGIG (reference sequence). The CDR3 has 14 amino acids. CDR3 sequence reads: CAWSVLQGQETQYF. The CDR3 nucleotides are TGTGCCTGGAGTGTTCTTCAGGGGCAAGAGACCCAGTACTTC.

V usage is TRBV20-1 and J usage is TRBJ2-2; 7 positions agree with TRBD1. The V gene end was trimmed by 5 bases and the J gene end by 3 bases; junction bases not matched to a gene: 3. The CDR3 is 13 residues long. Per the germline V gene, CDR1 is DFQATT and CDR2 is SNEGSKA (reference sequence). CDR3 region: CSAARGYTGELFF. The CDR3 DNA sequence: TGCAGTGCTGCCAGGGGGTACACCGGGGAGCTGTTTTTT.

This rearrangement joins TRBV5-5 to TRBJ2-6; 7 positions agree with TRBD1. CDR1 is SGHKS and CDR2 is YYEKEE in the germline V gene (reference sequence). Trimming removed 7 bases from V and 1 base from J; junction bases left unmatched: 11. The CDR3 is made up of 17 amino acids. The DNA of the CDR3 is TGTGCCAGCCACCGCCCGGGACAGATATCTGGGGCCAACGTCCTGACTTTC. Protein product: CASHRPGQISGANVLTF.

CDR3 nucleotide sequence: TGTGCCAGCAGCTCACGTCCTGGCGGGGGCACAGATACGCAGTATTTT. Protein sequence: CASSSRPGGGTDTQYF. The rearrangement links TRBV7-6 to TRBJ2-3, with TRBD2 as a possible D gene (6 bases). The CDR3 totals 16 residues. Per the germline V gene, CDR1 is SGHVS and CDR2 is FNYEAQ. Deletions cut 4 bases from V and 1 base from J, with 15 bases between.

This clonotype was counted a single time. The rearrangement joins TRBV10-3 to TRBJ2-3; D is ambiguous. The germline gives CDR1 ENHRY, CDR2 SYGVKD. CDR3 length equals 14 residues. Trimming pared 6 bases from V and 0 bases from J, leaving 10 bases between. CDR3 coding DNA: TGTGCCATCAGGGATAGCAGAAGCACAGATACGCAGTATTTT. This encodes CAIRDSRSTDTQYF.

The chain uses TRBV6-5 and TRBJ1-1; D remains ambiguous. Germline CDR1 reads MNHEY; CDR2 reads SVGAGI. The CDR3 loop spans 12 amino acids. V dropped 0 bases and J dropped 11 bases, with 10 bases sitting between them. The CDR3 spells CASSYSDGRAFF. The CDR3 DNA reads as TGTGCCAGCAGTTACTCCGACGGGCGGGCTTTCTTT.

The V and J genes are TRBV11-2 and TRBJ2-7; D is unresolved. The CDR3 is made up of 15 amino acids. Germline V gene sequence: CDR1 SGHAT, CDR2 FQNNGV. The V and J ends lost 0 bases and 0 bases respectively, with 9 bases between them. The CDR3: CASSLDGPGSYEQYF. CDR3 coding DNA: TGTGCCAGCAGCTTAGATGGCCCGGGCTCCTACGAGCAGTACTTC.

V gene TRBV2 combines with J gene TRBJ1-1; TRBD1 agrees at 11 bases. Trimming at V came to 11 bases and at J to 2 bases, leaving 7 bases not matched to a gene. Germline lookup yields CDR1 SNHLY and CDR2 FYNNEI. The CDR3 has 14 amino acids. The CDR3 loop reads CAWDRGGFNTEAFF. CDR3 nucleotides: TGTGCCTGGGACAGGGGGGGTTTTAACACTGAAGCTTTCTTT.

The chain uses TRBV18 and TRBJ2-7; D unclear. Trimming took off 4 bases at V and 3 bases at J, with 10 bases between the two ends. The germline V gene has CDR1 KGHSH and CDR2 LQKENI. This CDR3 contains 13 residues. The CDR3 DNA follows: TGTGCCAGCTCACAACTTGACAACTACGAGCAGTACTTC. Amino acid sequence: CASSQLDNYEQYF. Full variable domain (rest looked up from reference TRBV18 and TRBJ2-7): NAGVMQNPRHLVRRRGQEARLRCSPMKGHSHVYWYRQLPEEGLKFMVYLQKENIIDESGMPKERFSAEFPKEGPSILRIQQVVRGDSAAYFCASSQLDNYEQYFGPGTRLTVT.

This clonotype was observed a few times. The V and J genes are TRBV10-2 and TRBJ2-3; D assignment may be TRBD1 or TRBD2 (5 bases each). Deletions cut 2 bases from V and 2 bases from J, with 11 bases between. This CDR3 spans 15 amino acids. The germline CDR1 and CDR2 sequences are WSHSY and SAAADI. CDR3 loop: CASSEQGPITDTQYF. The CDR3 nucleotides are TGCGCCAGCAGTGAGCAGGGACCGATCACAGATACGCAGTATTTT.

The genes are TRBV20-1 and TRBJ1-3, with D maybe TRBD1 (5 bases). The CDR3 has 14 residues. The germline V gene has CDR1 DFQATT and CDR2 SNEGSKA (reference sequence). V was cut by 2 bases and J by 0 bases, with 8 bases left in between. DNA of the CDR3: TGCAGTGCTAGACGGGGGTTCTCTGGAAACACCATATATTTT. This gives the protein CSARRGFSGNTIYF.

This rearrangement joins TRBV6-1 to TRBJ1-2, with D tentatively TRBD1 (5 bases). The CDR3 is 12 amino acids. V was clipped by 7 bases and J by 8 bases, with 14 bases between them. Germline V CDR1 and CDR2: MNHNS, SASEGT. The CDR3 sequence: CASTRWGEGYTF. CDR3 nucleotide sequence: TGTGCCAGCACTCGGTGGGGGGAAGGCTACACCTTC.

The V and J genes are TRBV9 and TRBJ1-1, with 8 bases matching TRBD1. Trimming at V came to 3 bases and at J to 3 bases, leaving 7 bases not matched to a gene. The CDR3 has 15 residues. Germline V gene sequence: CDR1 SGDLS, CDR2 YYNGEE. The CDR3 bases are TGTGCCAGCAGCGGGGACCCAGGGGGCGACACTGAAGCTTTCTTT. It is translated as CASSGDPGGDTEAFF.

The rearrangement uses TRBV2 and TRBJ2-1; no clear D. V was cut by 4 bases and J by 5 bases, with 12 bases left in between. The CDR3 has 14 amino acids. CDR1 and CDR2 (germline): SNHLY, FYNNEI. CDR3 protein: CASSGKGKDNEQFF. DNA of the CDR3: TGTGCCAGCAGTGGCAAGGGAAAGGACAATGAGCAGTTCTTC.

The V gene is TRBV24-1, the J gene TRBJ2-5, with D maybe TRBD2 (5 bases). This CDR3 is 13 amino acids long. Germline V gene sequence: CDR1 KGHDR, CDR2 SFDVKD. Trimming took off 5 bases at V and 2 bases at J, with 8 bases between the two ends. The CDR3 is CATSVGGQETQYF. The CDR3 DNA sequence: TGTGCCACCAGTGTAGGCGGGCAAGAGACCCAGTACTTC.

The V call is TRBV6-5, the J call TRBJ1-2; D perhaps matches TRBD1 (5 bases). Germline CDR1 MNHEY, CDR2 SVGAGI. This CDR3 has 13 amino acids. V gave up 2 bases and J gave up 7 bases, with 11 bases separating them. CDR3 DNA: TGTGCCAGCAGTTACGGGCAGGGAGGTGGCTACACCTTC. Translating gives CASSYGQGGGYTF.

This sequence joins TRBV6-5 and TRBJ2-2; weak D call: TRBD2 (5 bases). The V and J ends lost 2 bases and 3 bases respectively, with 13 bases between them. The CDR3 runs to 16 residues. Per the germline V gene, CDR1 is MNHEY and CDR2 is SVGAGI. CDR3 nucleotide sequence: TGTGCCAGCAGTTACCCCTCCAAGGACTACACCGGGGAGCTGTTTTTT. Translated, it gives CASSYPSKDYTGELFF.

The chain carries TRBV7-6 and TRBJ2-7; 7 bases agree with TRBD1. The germline V gene has CDR1 SGHVS and CDR2 FNYEAQ. The CDR3 sequence is 14 residues long. V lost 5 bases to trimming and J lost 3 bases; unmatched junction nucleotides: 7. CDR3 protein: CASSRRDRNYEQYF. The CDR3 DNA reads TGTGCCAGCAGCCGCCGGGACAGAAACTACGAGCAGTACTTC.

The V and J genes are TRBV20-1 and TRBJ2-5; no clear D gene. This CDR3 is 14 amino acids long. Trimming removed 6 bases from V and 1 base from J, with 15 bases in between. Germline CDR1 and CDR2: DFQATT and SNEGSKA (reference sequence). The CDR3: CSAHRGRRQETQYF. CDR3 coding DNA: TGCAGTGCCCACCGCGGACGCCGCCAAGAGACCCAGTACTTC.

The chain employs TRBV7-3 and TRBJ2-5, with TRBD2 matching 7 bases. V lost 11 bases and J lost 5; bases outside the gene matches: 14. This CDR3 is built from 14 residues. The V gene's germline CDR1 is SGHTA and CDR2 FQGTGA. For the CDR3, the DNA is TGTGCCGCAGGGCGGGGCCTGGGGGGGGAGACCCAGTACTTC. It codes for CAAGRGLGGETQYF.